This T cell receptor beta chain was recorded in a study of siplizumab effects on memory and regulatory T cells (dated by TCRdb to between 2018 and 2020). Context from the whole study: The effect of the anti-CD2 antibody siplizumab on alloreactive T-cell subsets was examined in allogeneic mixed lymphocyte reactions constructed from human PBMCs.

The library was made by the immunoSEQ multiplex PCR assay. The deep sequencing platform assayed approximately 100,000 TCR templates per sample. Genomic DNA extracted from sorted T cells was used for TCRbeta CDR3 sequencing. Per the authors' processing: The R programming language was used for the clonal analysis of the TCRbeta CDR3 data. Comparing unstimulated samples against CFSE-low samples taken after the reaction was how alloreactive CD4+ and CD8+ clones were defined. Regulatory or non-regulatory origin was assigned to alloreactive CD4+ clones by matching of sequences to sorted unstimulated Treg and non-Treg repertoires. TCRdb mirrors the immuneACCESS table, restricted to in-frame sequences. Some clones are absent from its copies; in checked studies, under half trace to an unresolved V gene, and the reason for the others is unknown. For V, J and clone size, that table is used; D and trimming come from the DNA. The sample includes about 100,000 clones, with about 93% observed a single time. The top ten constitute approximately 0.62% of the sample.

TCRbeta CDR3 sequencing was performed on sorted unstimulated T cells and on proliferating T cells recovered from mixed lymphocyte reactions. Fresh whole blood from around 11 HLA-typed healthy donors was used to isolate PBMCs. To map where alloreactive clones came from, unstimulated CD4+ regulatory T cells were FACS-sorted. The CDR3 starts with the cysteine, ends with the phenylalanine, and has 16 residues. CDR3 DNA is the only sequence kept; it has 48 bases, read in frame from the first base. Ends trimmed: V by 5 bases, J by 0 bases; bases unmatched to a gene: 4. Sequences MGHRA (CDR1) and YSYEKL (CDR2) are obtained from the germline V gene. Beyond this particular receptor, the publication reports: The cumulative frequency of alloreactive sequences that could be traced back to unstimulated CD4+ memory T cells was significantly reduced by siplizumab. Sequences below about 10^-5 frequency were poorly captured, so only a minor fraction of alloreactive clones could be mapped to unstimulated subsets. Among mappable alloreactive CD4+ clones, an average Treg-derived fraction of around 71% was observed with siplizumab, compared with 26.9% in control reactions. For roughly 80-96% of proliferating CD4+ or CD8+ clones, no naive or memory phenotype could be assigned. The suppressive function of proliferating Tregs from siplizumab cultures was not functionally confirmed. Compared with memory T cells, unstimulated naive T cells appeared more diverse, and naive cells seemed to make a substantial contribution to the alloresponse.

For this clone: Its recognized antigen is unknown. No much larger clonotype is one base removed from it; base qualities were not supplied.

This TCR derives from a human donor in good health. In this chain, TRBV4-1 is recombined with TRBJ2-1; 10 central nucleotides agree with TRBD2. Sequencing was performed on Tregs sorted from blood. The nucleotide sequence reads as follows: TGCGCCAGCAGCGAACTAGCGGGGAGCTCCTACAATGAGCAGTTCTTC. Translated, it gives CASSELAGSSYNEQFF.